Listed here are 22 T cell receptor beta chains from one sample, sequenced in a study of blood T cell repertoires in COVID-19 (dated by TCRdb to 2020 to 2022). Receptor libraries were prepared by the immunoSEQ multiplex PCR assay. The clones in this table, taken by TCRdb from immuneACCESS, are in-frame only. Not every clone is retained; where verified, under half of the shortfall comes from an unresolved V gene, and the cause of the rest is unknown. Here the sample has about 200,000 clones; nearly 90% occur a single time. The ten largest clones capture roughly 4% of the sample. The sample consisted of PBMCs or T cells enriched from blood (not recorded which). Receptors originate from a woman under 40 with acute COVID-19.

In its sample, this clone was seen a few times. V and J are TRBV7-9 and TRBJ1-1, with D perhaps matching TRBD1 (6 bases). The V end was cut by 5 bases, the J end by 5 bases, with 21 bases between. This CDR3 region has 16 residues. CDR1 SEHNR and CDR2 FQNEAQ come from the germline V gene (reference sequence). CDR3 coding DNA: TGTGCCAGCAGCCCCCGTGGGGGGGGGCCGGAGACTGAAGCTTTCTTT. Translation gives CASSPRGGGPETEAFF.

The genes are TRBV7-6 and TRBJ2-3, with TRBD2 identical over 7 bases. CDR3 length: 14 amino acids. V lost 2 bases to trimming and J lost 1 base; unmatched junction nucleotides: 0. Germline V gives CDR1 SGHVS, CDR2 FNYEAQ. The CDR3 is CASSLTSGTDTQYF. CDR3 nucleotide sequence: TGTGCCAGCAGCTTAACTAGCGGCACAGATACGCAGTATTTT.

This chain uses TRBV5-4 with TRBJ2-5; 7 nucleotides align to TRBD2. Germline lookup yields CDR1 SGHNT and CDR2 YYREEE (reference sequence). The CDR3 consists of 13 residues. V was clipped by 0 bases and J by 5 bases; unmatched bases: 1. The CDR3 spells CASSLGGGETQYF. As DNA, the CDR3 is TGTGCCAGCAGCTTGGGGGGAGGGGAGACCCAGTACTTC.

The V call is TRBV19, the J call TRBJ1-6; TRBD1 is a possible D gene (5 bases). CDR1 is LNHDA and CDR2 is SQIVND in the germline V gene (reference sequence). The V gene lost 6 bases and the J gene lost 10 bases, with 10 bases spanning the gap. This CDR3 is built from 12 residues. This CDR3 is CASSQTDSPLHF. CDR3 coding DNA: TGTGCCAGTAGCCAGACAGACTCACCCCTCCACTTT.

The CDR3 nucleotides are TGTGCCAGCAGTTCGGCGGGAATAACAATCTACGAGCAGTACTTC. This codes for CASSSAGITIYEQYF. This sequence joins TRBV28 and TRBJ2-7; tentative D call: TRBD2 (6 bases). CDR1 MDHEN and CDR2 SYDVKM come from the germline V gene. Trimming shortened V by 4 bases and J by 3 bases, and 16 bases separated the two germline ends. The CDR3 length is 15 residues.

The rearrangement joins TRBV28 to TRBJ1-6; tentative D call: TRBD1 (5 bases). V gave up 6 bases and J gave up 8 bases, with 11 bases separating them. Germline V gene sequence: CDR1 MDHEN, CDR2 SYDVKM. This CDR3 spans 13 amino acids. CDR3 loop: CASSRSTDSPLHF. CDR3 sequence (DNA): TGTGCCAGCAGCCGCTCGACAGATTCACCCCTCCACTTT.

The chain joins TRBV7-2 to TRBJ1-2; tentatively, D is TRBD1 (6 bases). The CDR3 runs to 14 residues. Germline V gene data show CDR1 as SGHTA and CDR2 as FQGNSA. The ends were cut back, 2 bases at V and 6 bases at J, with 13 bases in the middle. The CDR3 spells CASSLFGGQDGYTF. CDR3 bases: TGTGCCAGCAGCTTATTTGGGGGCCAGGATGGCTACACCTTC.

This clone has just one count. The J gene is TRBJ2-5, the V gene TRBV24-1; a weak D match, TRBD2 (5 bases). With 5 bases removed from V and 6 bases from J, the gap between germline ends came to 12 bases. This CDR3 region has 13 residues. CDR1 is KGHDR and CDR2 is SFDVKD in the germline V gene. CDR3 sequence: CATSVGQRKTQYF. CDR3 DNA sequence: TGTGCCACCAGTGTAGGGCAGCGGAAGACCCAGTACTTC.

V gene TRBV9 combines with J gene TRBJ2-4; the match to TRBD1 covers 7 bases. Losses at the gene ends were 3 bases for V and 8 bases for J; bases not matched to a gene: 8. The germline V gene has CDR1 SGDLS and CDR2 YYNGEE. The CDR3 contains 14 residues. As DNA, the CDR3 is TGTGCCAGCAGCGCCCAGACAGGGCGAGACATTCAGTACTTC. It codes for CASSAQTGRDIQYF.

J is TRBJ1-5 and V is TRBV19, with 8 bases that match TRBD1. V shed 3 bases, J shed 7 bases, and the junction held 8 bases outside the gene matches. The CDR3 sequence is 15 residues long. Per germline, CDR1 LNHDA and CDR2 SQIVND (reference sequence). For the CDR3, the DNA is TGTGCCAGTAGTATCGACAGGGGCCCCTCCCAGCCCCAGCATTTT. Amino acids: CASSIDRGPSQPQHF.

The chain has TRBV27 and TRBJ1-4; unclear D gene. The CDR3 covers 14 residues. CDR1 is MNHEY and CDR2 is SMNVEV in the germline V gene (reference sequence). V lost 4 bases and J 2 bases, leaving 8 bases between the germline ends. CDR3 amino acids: CASSWRATNEKLFF. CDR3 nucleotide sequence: TGTGCCAGCAGTTGGAGGGCGACTAATGAAAAACTGTTTTTT.

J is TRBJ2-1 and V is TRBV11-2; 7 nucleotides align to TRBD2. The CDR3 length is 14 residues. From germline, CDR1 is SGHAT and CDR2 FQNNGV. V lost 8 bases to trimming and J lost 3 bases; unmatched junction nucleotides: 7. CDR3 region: CASAASGFYNEQFF. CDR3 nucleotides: TGTGCCAGCGCGGCTAGCGGTTTCTACAATGAGCAGTTCTTC.

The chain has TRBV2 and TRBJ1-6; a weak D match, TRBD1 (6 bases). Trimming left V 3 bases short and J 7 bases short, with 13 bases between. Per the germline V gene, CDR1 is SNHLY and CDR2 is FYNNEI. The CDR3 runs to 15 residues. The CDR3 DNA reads TGTGCCAGCAGTGAGGTCGGTGGGGGCAATTCACCCCTCCACTTT. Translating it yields CASSEVGGGNSPLHF.

The CDR3 loop is CASSRSGDHLQETQYF. The CDR3 coding sequence is TGTGCCAGCTCACGTTCAGGCGACCACCTACAAGAGACCCAGTACTTC. The J gene is TRBJ2-5, the V gene TRBV18; no definite D call. CDR3 length equals 16 residues. The V gene lost 4 bases and the J gene lost 2 bases, with 17 bases spanning the gap. Germline loops: CDR1 KGHSH, CDR2 LQKENI. The full variable domain, rest sourced from reference TRBV18 and TRBJ2-5, is NAGVMQNPRHLVRRRGQEARLRCSPMKGHSHVYWYRQLPEEGLKFMVYLQKENIIDESGMPKERFSAEFPKEGPSILRIQQVVRGDSAAYFCASSRSGDHLQETQYFGPGTRLLVL.

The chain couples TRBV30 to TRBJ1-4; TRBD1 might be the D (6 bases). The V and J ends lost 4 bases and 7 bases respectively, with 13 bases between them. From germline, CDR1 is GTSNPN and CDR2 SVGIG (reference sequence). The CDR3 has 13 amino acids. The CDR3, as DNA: TGTGCCTGGACGGCAGGGGCCGCTGAAAAACTGTTTTTT. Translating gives CAWTAGAAEKLFF.

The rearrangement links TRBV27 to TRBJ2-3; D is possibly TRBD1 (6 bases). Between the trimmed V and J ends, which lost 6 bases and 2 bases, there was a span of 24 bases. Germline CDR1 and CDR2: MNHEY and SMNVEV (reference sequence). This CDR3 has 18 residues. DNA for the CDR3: TGTGCCAGCAGACCGGACAGAGCCCTTATTATAGCCACAGATACGCAGTATTTT. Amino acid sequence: CASRPDRALIIATDTQYF.

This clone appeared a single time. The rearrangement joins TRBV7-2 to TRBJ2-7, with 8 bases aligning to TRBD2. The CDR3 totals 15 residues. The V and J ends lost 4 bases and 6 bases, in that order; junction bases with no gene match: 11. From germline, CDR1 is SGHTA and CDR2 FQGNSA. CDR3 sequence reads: CASSSGTSEPSEQYF. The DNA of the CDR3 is TGTGCCAGCAGCTCCGGGACTAGTGAGCCCTCCGAGCAGTACTTC.

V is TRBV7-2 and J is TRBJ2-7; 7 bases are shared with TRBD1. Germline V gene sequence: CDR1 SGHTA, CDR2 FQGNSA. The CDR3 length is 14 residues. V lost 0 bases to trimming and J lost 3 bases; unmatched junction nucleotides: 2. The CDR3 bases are TGTGCCAGCAGCTTAGCAGGGGGCGTCTACGAGCAGTACTTC. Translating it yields CASSLAGGVYEQYF.

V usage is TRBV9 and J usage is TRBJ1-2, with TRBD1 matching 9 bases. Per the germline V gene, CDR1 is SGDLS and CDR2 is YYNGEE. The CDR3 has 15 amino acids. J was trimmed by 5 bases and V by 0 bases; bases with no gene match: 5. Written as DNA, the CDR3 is TGTGCCAGCAGCGTAGGGGACAGGGATCGGTATGGCTACACCTTC. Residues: CASSVGDRDRYGYTF. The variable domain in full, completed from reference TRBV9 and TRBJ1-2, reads DSGVTQTPKHLITATGQRVTLRCSPRSGDLSVYWYQQSLDQGLQFLIQYYNGEERAKGNILERFSAQQFPDLHSELNLSSLELGDSALYFCASSVGDRDRYGYTFGSGTRLTVV.

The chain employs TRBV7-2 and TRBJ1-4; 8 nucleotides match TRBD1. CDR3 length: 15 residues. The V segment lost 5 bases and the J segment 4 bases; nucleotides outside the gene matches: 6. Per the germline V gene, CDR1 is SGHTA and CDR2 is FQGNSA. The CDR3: CASSPRTGLNEKLFF. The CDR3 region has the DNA TGTGCCAGCAGCCCGCGGACAGGGCTTAATGAAAAACTGTTTTTT.

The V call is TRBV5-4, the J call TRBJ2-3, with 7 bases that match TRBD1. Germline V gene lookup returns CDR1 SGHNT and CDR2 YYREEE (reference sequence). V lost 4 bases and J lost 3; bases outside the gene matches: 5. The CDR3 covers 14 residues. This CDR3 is CASSMTGQTDTQYF. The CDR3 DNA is TGTGCCAGCAGCATGACAGGGCAAACAGATACGCAGTATTTT. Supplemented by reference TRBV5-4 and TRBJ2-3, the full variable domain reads ETGVTQSPTHLIKTRGQQVTLRCSSQSGHNTVSWYQQALGQGPQFIFQYYREEENGRGNFPPRFSGLQFPNYSSELNVNALELDDSALYLCASSMTGQTDTQYFGPGTRLTVL.

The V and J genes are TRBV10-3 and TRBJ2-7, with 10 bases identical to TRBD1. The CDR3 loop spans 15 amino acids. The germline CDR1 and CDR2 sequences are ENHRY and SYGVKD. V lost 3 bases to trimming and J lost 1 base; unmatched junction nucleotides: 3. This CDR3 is CAISDRGQGSYEQYF. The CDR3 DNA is TGTGCCATCAGTGATAGGGGACAGGGGTCCTACGAGCAGTACTTC.